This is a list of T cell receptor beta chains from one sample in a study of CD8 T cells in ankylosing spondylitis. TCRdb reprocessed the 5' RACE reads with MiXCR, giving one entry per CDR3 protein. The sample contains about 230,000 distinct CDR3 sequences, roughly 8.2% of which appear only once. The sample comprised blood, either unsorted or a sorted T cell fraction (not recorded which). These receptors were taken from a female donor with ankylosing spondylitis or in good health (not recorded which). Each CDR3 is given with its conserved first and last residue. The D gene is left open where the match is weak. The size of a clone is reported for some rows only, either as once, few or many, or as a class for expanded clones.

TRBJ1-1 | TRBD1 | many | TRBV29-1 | TGCAGCGTACAAAATAGACAGGGCTCCACTGAAGCTTTCTTT | CSVQNRQGSTEAFF
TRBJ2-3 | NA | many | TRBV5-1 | TGCGCCAGCAGTAAGGGGGAGACAGATACGCAGTATTTT | CASSKGETDTQYF
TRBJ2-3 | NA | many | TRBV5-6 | TGTGCCAGCAGCTTAGAGGCTGTCCCTAGCACAGATACGCAGTATTTT | CASSLEAVPSTDTQYF
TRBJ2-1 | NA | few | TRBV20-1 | TGCAGTGCAAAGAGGCGGAGTGAGCAGTTCTTC | CSAKRRSEQFF
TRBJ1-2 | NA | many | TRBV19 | TGTGCCAGTAATTACTATGGCTACACCTTC | CASNYYGYTF
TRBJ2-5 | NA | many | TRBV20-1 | TGCAGTGCCGACCGGCAGGGGGGGGAGACCCAGTACTTC | CSADRQGGETQYF
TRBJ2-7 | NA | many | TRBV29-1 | TGCAGCGTTGGGCCTAGGGACGAGCAGTACTTC | CSVGPRDEQYF
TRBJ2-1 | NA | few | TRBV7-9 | TGTGCCAGCACTAGTGGGTTTGGGAATGAGCAGTTCTTC | CASTSGFGNEQFF
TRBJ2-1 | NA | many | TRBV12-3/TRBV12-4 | TGTGCCAGCAGTTTCCGACTCGGAACCAGCTCCTACAATGAGCAGTTCTTC | CASSFRLGTSSYNEQFF
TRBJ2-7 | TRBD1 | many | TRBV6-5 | TGTGCCAGCAGTTACGGGACAGGGGAGGGCGAGCAGTACTTC | CASSYGTGEGEQYF
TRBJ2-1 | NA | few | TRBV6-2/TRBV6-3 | TGTGCCAGCAGTTACCCGGGAATTTACAATGAGCAGTTCTTC | CASSYPGIYNEQFF
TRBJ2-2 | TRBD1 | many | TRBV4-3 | TGCGCCAGCAGCCAGGGGACAGCCAACACCGGGGAGCTGTTTTTT | CASSQGTANTGELFF
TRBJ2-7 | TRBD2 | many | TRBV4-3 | TGCGCCAGCAGCCAAGGTTCCGGGACTATCTACGAGCAGTACTTC | CASSQGSGTIYEQYF
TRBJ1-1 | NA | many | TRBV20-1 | TGCAGTGCTAATCTTCAGATGAACACTGAAGCTTTCTTT | CSANLQMNTEAFF
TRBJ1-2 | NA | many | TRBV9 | TGTGCCAGCAGCGCTATAGAAACTAGATCCTATGGCTACACCTTC | CASSAIETRSYGYTF
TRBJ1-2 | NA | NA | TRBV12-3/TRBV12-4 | TGTGCCAGCAGTTTGTCCGCTAACTATGGCTACACCTTC | CASSLSANYGYTF
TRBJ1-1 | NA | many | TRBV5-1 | TGCGCCAGCAGCTTGGGCGACAGATACACTGAAGCTTTCTTT | CASSLGDRYTEAFF
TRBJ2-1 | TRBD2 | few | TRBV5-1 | TGCGCCAGCAGCGTAACTAGCGGGAACTACAATGAGCAGTTCTTC | CASSVTSGNYNEQFF
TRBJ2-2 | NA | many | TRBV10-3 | TGTGCCATCAGTGAGTTAGGTGGGACTAACACCGGGGAGCTGTTTTTT | CAISELGGTNTGELFF
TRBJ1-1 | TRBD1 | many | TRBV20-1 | TGCAGTGCTAGTCCCTCCGGGACAGGGGGCCTGAACACTGAAGCTTTCTTT | CSASPSGTGGLNTEAFF
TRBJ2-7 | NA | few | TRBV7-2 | TGTGCCAGCAGCTCTTCGGTTACCTACGAGCAGTACTTC | CASSSSVTYEQYF
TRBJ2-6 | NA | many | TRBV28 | TGTGCCAGCAGTTTAGCGACCTCTGGGGCCAACGTCCTGACTTTC | CASSLATSGANVLTF
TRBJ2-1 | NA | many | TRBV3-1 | TGTGCCAGCAGCCAAGATCGGGTCACCTACAATGAGCAGTTCTTC | CASSQDRVTYNEQFF
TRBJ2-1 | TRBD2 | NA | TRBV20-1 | TGCAGTGCGAGAGCGGCTAGCGGGAGAGTAAGGTCCTACACTGAGCAGTTCTTC | CSARAASGRVRSYTEQFF
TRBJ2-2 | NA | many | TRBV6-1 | TGTGCCAGCGCCCGGTCTCATAACACCGGGGAGCTGTTTTTT | CASARSHNTGELFF
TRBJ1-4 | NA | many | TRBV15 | TGTGCCACCAGCAGAGATTTGAGGAAGCGCCAAGCGGAGGAAAAACTGTTTTTT | CATSRDLRKRQAEEKLFF
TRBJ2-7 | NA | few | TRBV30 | TGTGCCTGGAGTGCCTACCTCAACTACGAGCAGTACTTC | CAWSAYLNYEQYF
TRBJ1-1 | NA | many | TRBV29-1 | TGCAGCGCCCTCGGGTGGATGAACACTGAAGCTTTCTTT | CSALGWMNTEAFF
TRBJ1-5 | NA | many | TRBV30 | TGTGCCTGTACAGGGAGGGGTCAGCCCCAGCATTTT | CACTGRGQPQHF
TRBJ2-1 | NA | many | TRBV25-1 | TGTGCCAGCAGTGAATACTCTGAAAATGAGCAGTTCTTC | CASSEYSENEQFF
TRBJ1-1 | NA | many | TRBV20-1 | TGCAGTGCAGCCCCGGGCACTGAAGCTTTCTTT | CSAAPGTEAFF
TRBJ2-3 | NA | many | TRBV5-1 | TGCGCCAGCAGCCGCAAACTCGACACAGATACGCAGTATTTT | CASSRKLDTDTQYF
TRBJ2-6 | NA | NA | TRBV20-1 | TGCAGTGCCCCGGCTAGTGGTGGTTCATCTGGGGCCAACGTCCTGACTTTC | CSAPASGGSSGANVLTF
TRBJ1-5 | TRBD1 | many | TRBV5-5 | TGTGCCAGCAGCTTGGAGGGACAGGGAACAGGTCAGCCCCAGCATTTT | CASSLEGQGTGQPQHF
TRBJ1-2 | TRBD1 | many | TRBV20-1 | TGCAGTGCTAGAGGGGGACAGGAGAATGGCTACACCTTC | CSARGGQENGYTF
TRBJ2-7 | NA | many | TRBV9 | TGTGCCAGCAGCACCGGACCCACCACCGGTGAGCAGTACTTC | CASSTGPTTGEQYF
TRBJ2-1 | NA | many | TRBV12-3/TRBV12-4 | TGTGCCAGCAGTCTTCCGGGGACGCCAGGGGATGAGCAGTTCTTC | CASSLPGTPGDEQFF
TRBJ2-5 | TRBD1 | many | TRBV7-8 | TGTGCCAGCAGCCACAGGGGGCCCTTAGAGACCCAGTACTTC | CASSHRGPLETQYF
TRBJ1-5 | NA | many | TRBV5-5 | TGTGCCAGCAGCCATTATACCGCGGGTGGCAATCAGCCCCAGCATTTT | CASSHYTAGGNQPQHF
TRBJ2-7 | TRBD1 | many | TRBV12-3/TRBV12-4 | TGTGCCAGCAGTTTCGGACAGGGTTCGGACGAGCAGTACTTC | CASSFGQGSDEQYF
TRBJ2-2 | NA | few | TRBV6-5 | TGTGCCAGCAGTTCAGGGGGGGTGGCCGGGGAGCTGTTTTTT | CASSSGGVAGELFF
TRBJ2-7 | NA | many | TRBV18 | TGTGCCAGCTCCCGTACTCTAGCGAAGAGCTCCTACGAGCAGTACTTC | CASSRTLAKSSYEQYF
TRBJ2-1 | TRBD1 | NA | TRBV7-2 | TGTGCCAGCAGCCCCGTCGGCAGGGGGCCCTACAATGAGCAGTTCTTC | CASSPVGRGPYNEQFF
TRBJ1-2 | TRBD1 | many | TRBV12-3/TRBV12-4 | TGTGCCAGCGGGGGACAGGGTTATGGCTACACCTTC | CASGGQGYGYTF
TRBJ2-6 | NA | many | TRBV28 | TGTGCCAGCGTCAGACAAGGCCATTTCTCTGGGGCCAACGTCCTGACTTTC | CASVRQGHFSGANVLTF
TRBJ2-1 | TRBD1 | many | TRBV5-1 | TGCGCCAGCAGCAAACCGGGACAGGGTAAGAACAATGAGCAGTTCTTC | CASSKPGQGKNNEQFF
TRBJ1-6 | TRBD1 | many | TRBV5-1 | TGCGCCAGCAGCTTGGTGGGCAGGGGGCAGTCACCCCTCCACTTT | CASSLVGRGQSPLHF
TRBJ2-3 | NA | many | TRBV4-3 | TGCGCCAGCAGCCAAGAGGTCCAGTCTGCCTTCACAGATACGCAGTATTTT | CASSQEVQSAFTDTQYF
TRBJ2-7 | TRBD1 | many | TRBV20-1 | TGCAGTGCCGGGGACAGCCTCTCCGAGCAGTACTTC | CSAGDSLSEQYF
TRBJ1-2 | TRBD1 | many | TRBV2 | TGTGCCAGCAGTGATATAGGACAGGGCTATGGCTACACCTTC | CASSDIGQGYGYTF